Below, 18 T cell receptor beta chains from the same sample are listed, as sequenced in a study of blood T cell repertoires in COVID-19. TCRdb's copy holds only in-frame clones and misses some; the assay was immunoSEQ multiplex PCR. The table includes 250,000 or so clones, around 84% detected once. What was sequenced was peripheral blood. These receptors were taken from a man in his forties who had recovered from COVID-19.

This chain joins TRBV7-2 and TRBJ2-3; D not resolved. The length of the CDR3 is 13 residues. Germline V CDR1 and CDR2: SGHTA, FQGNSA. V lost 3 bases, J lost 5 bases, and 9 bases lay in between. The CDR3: CASSLAAIDTQYF. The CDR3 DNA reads TGTGCCAGCAGCTTGGCGGCGATAGATACGCAGTATTTT.

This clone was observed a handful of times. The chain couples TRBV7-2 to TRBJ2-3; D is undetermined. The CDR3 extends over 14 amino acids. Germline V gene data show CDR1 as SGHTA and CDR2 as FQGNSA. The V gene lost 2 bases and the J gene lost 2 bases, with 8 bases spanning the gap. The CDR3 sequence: CASSLLQNTDTQYF. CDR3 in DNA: TGTGCCAGCAGCTTACTGCAGAACACAGATACGCAGTATTTT. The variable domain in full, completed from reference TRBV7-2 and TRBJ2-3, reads GAGVSQSPSNKVTEKGKDVELRCDPISGHTALYWYRQSLGQGLEFLIYFQGNSAPDKSGLPSDRFSAERTGGSVSTLTIQRTQQEDSAVYLCASSLLQNTDTQYFGPGTRLTVL.

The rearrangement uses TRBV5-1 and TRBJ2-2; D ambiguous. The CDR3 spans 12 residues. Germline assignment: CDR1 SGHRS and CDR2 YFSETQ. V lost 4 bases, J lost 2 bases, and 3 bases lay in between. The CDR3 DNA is TGCGCCAGCAGCCTCAACACCGGGGAGCTGTTTTTT. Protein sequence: CASSLNTGELFF.

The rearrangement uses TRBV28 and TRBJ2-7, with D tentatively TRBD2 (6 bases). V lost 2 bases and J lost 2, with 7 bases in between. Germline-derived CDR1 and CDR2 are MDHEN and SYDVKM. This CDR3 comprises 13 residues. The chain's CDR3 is CASSLPGAYEQYF. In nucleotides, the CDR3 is TGTGCCAGCAGTTTACCGGGGGCCTACGAGCAGTACTTC. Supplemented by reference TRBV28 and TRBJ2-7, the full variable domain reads DVKVTQSSRYLVKRTGEKVFLECVQDMDHENMFWYRQDPGLGLRLIYFSYDVKMKEKGDIPEGYSVSREKKERFSLILESASTNQTSMYLCASSLPGAYEQYFGPGTRLTVT.

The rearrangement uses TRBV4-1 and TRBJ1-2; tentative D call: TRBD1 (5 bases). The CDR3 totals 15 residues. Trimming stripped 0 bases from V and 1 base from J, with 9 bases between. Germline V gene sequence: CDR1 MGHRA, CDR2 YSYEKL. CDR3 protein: CASSQEPTVNYGYTF. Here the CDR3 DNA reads TGCGCCAGCAGCCAAGAGCCGACAGTTAACTATGGCTACACCTTC.

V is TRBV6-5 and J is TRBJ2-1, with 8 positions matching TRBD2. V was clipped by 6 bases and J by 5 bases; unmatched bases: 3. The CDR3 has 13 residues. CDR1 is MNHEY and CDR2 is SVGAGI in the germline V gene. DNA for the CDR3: TGTGCCAGCAGCCTACTAGCGGACAATGAGCAGTTCTTC. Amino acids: CASSLLADNEQFF.

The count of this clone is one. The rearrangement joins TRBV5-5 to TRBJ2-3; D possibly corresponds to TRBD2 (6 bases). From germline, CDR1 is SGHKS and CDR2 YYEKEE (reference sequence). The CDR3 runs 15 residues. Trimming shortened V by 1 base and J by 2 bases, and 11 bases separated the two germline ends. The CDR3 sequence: CASSLSGFYTDTQYF. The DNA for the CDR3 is TGTGCCAGCAGCTTGAGCGGGTTCTACACAGATACGCAGTATTTT.

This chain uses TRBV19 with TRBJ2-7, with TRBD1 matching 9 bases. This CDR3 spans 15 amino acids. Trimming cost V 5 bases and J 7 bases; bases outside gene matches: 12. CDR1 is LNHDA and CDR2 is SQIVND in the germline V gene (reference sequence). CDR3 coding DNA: TGTGCCAGTAGTGGGCCGGGACAGGGCCCACTTGAGCAGTACTTC. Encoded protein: CASSGPGQGPLEQYF. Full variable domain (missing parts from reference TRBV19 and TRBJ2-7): DGGITQSPKYLFRKEGQNVTLSCEQNLNHDAMYWYRQDPGQGLRLIYYSQIVNDFQKGDIAEGYSVSREKKESFPLTVTSAQKNPTAFYLCASSGPGQGPLEQYFGPGTRLTVT.

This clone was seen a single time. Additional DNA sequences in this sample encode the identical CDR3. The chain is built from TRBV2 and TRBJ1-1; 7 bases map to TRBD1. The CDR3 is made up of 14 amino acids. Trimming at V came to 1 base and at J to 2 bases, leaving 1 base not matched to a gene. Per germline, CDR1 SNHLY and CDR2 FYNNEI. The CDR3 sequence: CASSEEGANTEAFF. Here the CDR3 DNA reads TGTGCCAGCAGTGAAGAGGGGGCTAACACTGAAGCTTTCTTT. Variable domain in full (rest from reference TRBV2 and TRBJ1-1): EPEVTQTPSHQVTQMGQEVILRCVPISNHLYFYWYRQILGQKVEFLVSFYNNEISEKSEIFDDQFSVERPDGSNFTLKIRSTKLEDSAMYFCASSEEGANTEAFFGQGTRLTVV.

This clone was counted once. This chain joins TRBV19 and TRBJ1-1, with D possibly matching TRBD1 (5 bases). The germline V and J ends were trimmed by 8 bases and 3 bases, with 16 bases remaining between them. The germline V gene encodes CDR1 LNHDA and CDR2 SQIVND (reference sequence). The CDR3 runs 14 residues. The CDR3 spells CASRIRDLHTEAFF. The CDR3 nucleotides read TGTGCCAGTCGAATCAGGGATTTGCACACTGAAGCTTTCTTT.

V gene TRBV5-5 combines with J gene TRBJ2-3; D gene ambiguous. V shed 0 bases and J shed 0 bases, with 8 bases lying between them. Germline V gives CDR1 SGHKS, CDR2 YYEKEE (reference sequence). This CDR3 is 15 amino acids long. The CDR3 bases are TGTGCCAGCAGCTTGGGCAGAGGTAGCACAGATACGCAGTATTTT. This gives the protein CASSLGRGSTDTQYF.

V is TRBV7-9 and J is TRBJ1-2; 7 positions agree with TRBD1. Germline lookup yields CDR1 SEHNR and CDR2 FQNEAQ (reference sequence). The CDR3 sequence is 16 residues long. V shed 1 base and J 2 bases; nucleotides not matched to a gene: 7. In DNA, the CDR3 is TGTGCCAGCAGCTTAGGGGTAACAGGGGTGAACTATGGCTACACCTTC. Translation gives CASSLGVTGVNYGYTF. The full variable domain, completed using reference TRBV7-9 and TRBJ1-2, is DTGVSQNPRHKITKRGQNVTFRCDPISEHNRLYWYRQTLGQGPEFLTYFQNEAQLEKSRLLSDRFSAERPKGSFSTLEIQRTEQGDSAMYLCASSLGVTGVNYGYTFGSGTRLTVV.

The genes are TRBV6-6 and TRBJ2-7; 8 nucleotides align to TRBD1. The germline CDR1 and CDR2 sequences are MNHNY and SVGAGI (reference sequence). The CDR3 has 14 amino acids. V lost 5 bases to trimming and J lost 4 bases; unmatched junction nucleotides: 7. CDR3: CASSRDRRGYEQYF. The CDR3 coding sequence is TGTGCCAGCAGTCGGGACAGGAGGGGGTACGAGCAGTACTTC.

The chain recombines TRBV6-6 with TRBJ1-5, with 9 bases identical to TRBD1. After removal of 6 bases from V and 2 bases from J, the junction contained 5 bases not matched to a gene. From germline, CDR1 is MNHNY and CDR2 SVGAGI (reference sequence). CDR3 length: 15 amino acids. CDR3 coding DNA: TGTGCCAGCAGCCTGGACAGGGGAGGCAATCAGCCCCAGCATTTT. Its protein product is CASSLDRGGNQPQHF.

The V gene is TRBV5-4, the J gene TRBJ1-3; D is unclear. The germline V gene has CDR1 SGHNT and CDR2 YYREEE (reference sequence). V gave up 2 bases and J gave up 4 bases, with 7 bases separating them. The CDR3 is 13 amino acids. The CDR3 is CASSFDSGNTIYF. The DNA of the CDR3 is TGTGCCAGCAGCTTCGACTCCGGAAACACCATATATTTT.

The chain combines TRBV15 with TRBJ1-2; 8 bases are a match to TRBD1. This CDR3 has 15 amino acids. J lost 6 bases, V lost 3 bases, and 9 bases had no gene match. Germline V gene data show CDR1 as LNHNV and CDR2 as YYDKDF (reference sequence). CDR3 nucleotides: TGTGCCACCAGCAGGCCCGACAGGGGTGGGCATGGCTACACCTTC. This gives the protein CATSRPDRGGHGYTF.

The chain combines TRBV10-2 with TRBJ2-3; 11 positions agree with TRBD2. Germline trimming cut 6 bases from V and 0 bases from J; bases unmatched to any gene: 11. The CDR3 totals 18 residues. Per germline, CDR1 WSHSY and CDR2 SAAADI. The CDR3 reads CASSDAGTSGSSTDTQYF. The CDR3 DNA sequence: TGCGCCAGCAGCGATGCCGGGACTAGCGGATCTAGCACAGATACGCAGTATTTT.

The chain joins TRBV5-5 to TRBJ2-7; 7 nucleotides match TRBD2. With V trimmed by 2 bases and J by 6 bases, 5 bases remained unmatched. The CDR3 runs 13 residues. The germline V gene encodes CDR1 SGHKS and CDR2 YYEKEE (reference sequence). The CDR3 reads CASSFREVREQYF. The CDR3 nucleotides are TGTGCCAGCAGCTTCCGGGAGGTACGCGAGCAGTACTTC.